This T cell receptor (beta chain) emerged from a study of blood T cells in healthy people across ages. A second PCR, run for about 7 to 11 cycles, used a sample-barcoded 5' primer plus a J-beta primer mix. TCRdb used MiXCR to reprocess the 5' RACE reads, holding one entry per CDR3 protein. The data hold some 1.7 million distinct CDR3 sequences, with 28% observed a single time. Germline CDR1 and CDR2: DFQATT and SNEGSKA (reference sequence). V shed 5 bases and J shed 1 base, with 11 bases lying between them. The CDR3 sequence is 13 residues long. Sequencing was done on a sample of blood. This clonotype originated in a woman younger than 45 in good health. The chain carries TRBV20-1 and TRBJ1-1; D not certain. The CDR3 region is CSAWTPRNTEAFF. The CDR3 coding sequence is TGCAGTGCTTGGACTCCCCGGAACACTGAAGCTTTCTTT.